The 24 T cell receptor beta chains presented below share a single source sample, sequenced in a study of cytomegalovirus exposure and HLA in healthy donors (dated by TCRdb to 2015 to 2018). Library construction relied on the immunoSEQ multiplex PCR assay. TCRdb took over this immuneACCESS table, retaining in-frame rearrangements with V and J assigned. Such tables are incomplete; in checked studies, under half of the missing clones stem from an unresolved V gene, and the remainder is unexplained. Recorded for this sample are about 160,000 clones; less than 90% of them occurred a single time. The top ten clonotypes cover 10% of the sample. The sequencing sample was made of PBMCs. The receptors were sampled from a man aged 25 to 40 in good health and CMV-seropositive.

The genes are TRBV2 and TRBJ2-3, with D perhaps matching TRBD2 (7 bases). V lost 5 bases and J 7 bases, leaving 19 bases between the germline ends. The CDR3 covers 15 residues. The germline V gene has CDR1 SNHLY and CDR2 FYNNEI. The CDR3 sequence: CASSIGGGRSNTQYF. Here the CDR3 DNA reads TGTGCCAGCAGTATCGGCGGGGGCCGGAGTAATACGCAGTATTTT.

The rearrangement links TRBV7-3 to TRBJ2-1; D might be TRBD2 (5 bases). The CDR3 contains 15 residues. The V end was cut by 3 bases, the J end by 6 bases, with 15 bases between. Germline loops: CDR1 SGHTA, CDR2 FQGTGA. The CDR3 spells CASSFGERVLNEQFF. CDR3 DNA: TGTGCCAGCAGCTTCGGGGAGAGGGTACTCAATGAGCAGTTCTTC.

The genes are TRBV19 and TRBJ1-1, with 9 bases aligning to TRBD1. CDR1 and CDR2 from the germline V gene are LNHDA and SQIVND (reference sequence). The CDR3 runs to 15 residues. The J segment lost 1 base and the V segment lost 5 bases, leaving 5 bases of the junction unmatched. The CDR3: CASSAMGQGNTEAFF. DNA of the CDR3: TGTGCCAGTAGTGCCATGGGACAGGGGAACACTGAAGCTTTCTTT. The full variable domain, with the rest looked up from reference TRBV19 and TRBJ1-1, is DGGITQSPKYLFRKEGQNVTLSCEQNLNHDAMYWYRQDPGQGLRLIYYSQIVNDFQKGDIAEGYSVSREKKESFPLTVTSAQKNPTAFYLCASSAMGQGNTEAFFGQGTRLTVV.

The count of this clone is one. CDR3 bases: TGTGCCAGCAGTTCCGACAGGGGGCCCTATGAGCAGTTCTTC. It encodes CASSSDRGPYEQFF. The rearrangement joins TRBV6-6 to TRBJ2-1; 10 bases line up with TRBD1. Germline V gene sequence: CDR1 MNHNY, CDR2 SVGAGI (reference sequence). The CDR3 totals 14 residues. J was trimmed by 8 bases and V by 4 bases; bases with no gene match: 5.

The rearrangement joins TRBV11-2 to TRBJ2-3, with 8 bases aligning to TRBD2. The CDR3 contains 17 residues. J was trimmed by 7 bases and V by 5 bases; bases with no gene match: 17. Germline V gene sequence: CDR1 SGHAT, CDR2 FQNNGV. The CDR3 bases are TGTGCCAGCAGCATCCTGGCTAGCGGGTCAGCGCCTTATACGCAGTATTTT. Translating it yields CASSILASGSAPYTQYF.

The chain couples TRBV19 to TRBJ1-2; 10 bases agree with TRBD1. The CDR3 has 14 amino acids. Trimming cost V 5 bases and J 5 bases; bases outside gene matches: 5. Germline-derived CDR1 and CDR2 are LNHDA and SQIVND (reference sequence). The CDR3 sequence: CASSFRQGAYGYTF. The CDR3 nucleotides read TGTGCCAGTAGTTTCAGACAGGGGGCTTATGGCTACACCTTC.

This rearrangement joins TRBV29-1 to TRBJ1-1, with TRBD1 matching 8 bases. The CDR3 runs to 14 residues. Unmatched junction bases numbered 4, after V lost 1 base and J lost 3 bases. The germline gives CDR1 SQVTM, CDR2 ANQGSEA. The CDR3 here is CSVEGQGAYTEAFF. CDR3 nucleotides: TGCAGCGTTGAAGGTCAGGGGGCCTACACTGAAGCTTTCTTT.

The chain is built from TRBV7-6 and TRBJ2-3; no definite D call. The CDR3 extends over 14 amino acids. V lost 2 bases and J lost 0, with 6 bases in between. Germline V lookup: CDR1 SGHVS, CDR2 FNYEAQ. As DNA, the CDR3 is TGTGCCAGCAGCTTAAGTACTAGCACAGATACGCAGTATTTT. It translates to CASSLSTSTDTQYF. The full variable domain, rest sourced from reference TRBV7-6 and TRBJ2-3, is GAGVSQSPRYKVTKRGQDVALRCDPISGHVSLYWYRQALGQGPEFLTYFNYEAQQDKSGLPNDRFSAERPEGSISTLTIQRTEQRDSAMYRCASSLSTSTDTQYFGPGTRLTVL.

The rearrangement joins TRBV4-1 to TRBJ1-4; D perhaps matches TRBD1 (6 bases). Germline V CDR1 and CDR2: MGHRA, YSYEKL. The V end lost 2 bases, the J end lost 8 bases, and 15 bases lay between the germline ends. This CDR3 has 15 amino acids. The CDR3, as DNA: TGCGCCAGCAGCCAACAGGGGATGGTGGGGGAAAAACTGTTTTTT. This gives the protein CASSQQGMVGEKLFF.

CDR3 protein: CASSEEGSESSYEQYF. The CDR3 nucleotides read TGTGCCAGCAGCGAGGAGGGCTCTGAGAGCTCCTACGAGCAGTACTTC. This sequence joins TRBV9 and TRBJ2-7; D is perhaps TRBD2 (6 bases). CDR1 is SGDLS and CDR2 is YYNGEE in the germline V gene. The V end was cut by 3 bases, the J end by 0 bases, with 16 bases between. This CDR3 contains 16 residues.

The rearrangement joins TRBV28 to TRBJ1-2; D remains ambiguous. With 5 bases removed from V and 8 bases from J, the gap between germline ends came to 15 bases. This CDR3 contains 13 residues. The germline CDR1 and CDR2 sequences are MDHEN and SYDVKM. CDR3 in amino acids: CASSPPAGLGYTF. CDR3 nucleotides: TGTGCCAGCAGTCCCCCCGCTGGCTTGGGCTACACCTTC.

The CDR3 loop reads CASRSLVGTGELFF. The DNA for the CDR3 is TGTGCCAGCAGATCGCTAGTGGGCACCGGGGAGCTGTTTTTT. V and J are TRBV9 and TRBJ2-2; no reliable D call. Germline CDR1 SGDLS, CDR2 YYNGEE. Between the trimmed V and J ends, which lost 5 bases and 4 bases, there was a span of 12 bases. CDR3 length equals 14 residues.

The chain is built from TRBV7-2 and TRBJ1-5, with 7 bases matching TRBD1. V trimming: 3 bases; J trimming: 3 bases; junction bases outside the gene matches: 2. The CDR3 runs to 14 residues. Germline V gene data show CDR1 as SGHTA and CDR2 as FQGNSA. The CDR3 sequence: CASSLGQSNQPQHF. As DNA, the CDR3 is TGTGCCAGCAGCTTGGGACAGTCCAATCAGCCCCAGCATTTT. Full variable domain (missing parts from reference TRBV7-2 and TRBJ1-5): GAGVSQSPSNKVTEKGKDVELRCDPISGHTALYWYRQSLGQGLEFLIYFQGNSAPDKSGLPSDRFSAERTGGSVSTLTIQRTQQEDSAVYLCASSLGQSNQPQHFGDGTRLSIL.

This rearrangement joins TRBV9 to TRBJ2-5; 9 bases line up with TRBD2. Germline values: CDR1 SGDLS, CDR2 YYNGEE. Germline trimming cut 3 bases from V and 4 bases from J; bases unmatched to any gene: 4. The CDR3 has 14 residues. This CDR3 is CASSGGREPETQYF. The CDR3 DNA reads as TGTGCCAGCAGCGGCGGGAGGGAGCCAGAGACCCAGTACTTC.

This chain connects TRBV30 to TRBJ1-5; maybe TRBD1 (5 bases). The CDR3 contains 15 residues. Germline loops: CDR1 GTSNPN, CDR2 SVGIG (reference sequence). Trimming pared 1 base from V and 4 bases from J, leaving 14 bases between. CDR3 DNA: TGTGCCTGGAGTGGGTCTACAGGAGTAAATCAGCCCCAGCATTTT. This translates into CAWSGSTGVNQPQHF.

At least ten counts were recorded for this clone. The chain recombines TRBV10-3 with TRBJ2-1, with 8 bases identical to TRBD1. The length of the CDR3 is 17 residues. Germline trimming cut 0 bases from V and 4 bases from J; bases unmatched to any gene: 8. Germline V gives CDR1 ENHRY, CDR2 SYGVKD. The CDR3 nucleotides read TGTGCCATCAGTGAGTCGATAGTGGACAGGGATTACAATGAGCAGTTCTTC. Translating gives CAISESIVDRDYNEQFF.

The chain is built from TRBV19 and TRBJ1-4; 7 bases map to TRBD1. CDR3 size: 14 residues. V was pared by 4 bases and J by 5 bases, with 4 bases of the junction left unmatched. Germline CDR1 and CDR2: LNHDA and SQIVND (reference sequence). CDR3 loop: CASSNGQENEKLFF. The CDR3 nucleotides are TGTGCCAGTAGTAATGGACAGGAGAATGAAAAACTGTTTTTT.

The chain is built from TRBV2 and TRBJ1-5, with a weak D call TRBD1 (5 bases). CDR3 length equals 15 residues. Germline CDR1 is SNHLY and CDR2 is FYNNEI. With 6 bases removed from V and 0 bases from J, the gap between germline ends came to 12 bases. CDR3 DNA sequence: TGTGCCAGCAGCAAGACAGTCTATAGCAATCAGCCCCAGCATTTT. Translated: CASSKTVYSNQPQHF.

This chain connects TRBV19 to TRBJ1-5; TRBD1 aligns across 10 bases. Trimming removed 3 bases from V and 4 bases from J; junction bases left unmatched: 12. In germline, CDR1 is LNHDA, CDR2 SQIVND (reference sequence). The CDR3 totals 18 residues. The CDR3 is CASSIGEWTGGANQPQHF. The DNA of the CDR3 is TGTGCCAGTAGTATTGGGGAGTGGACAGGGGGTGCGAATCAGCCCCAGCATTTT. Combining the CDR3 with reference TRBV19 and TRBJ1-5 gives the whole variable domain DGGITQSPKYLFRKEGQNVTLSCEQNLNHDAMYWYRQDPGQGLRLIYYSQIVNDFQKGDIAEGYSVSREKKESFPLTVTSAQKNPTAFYLCASSIGEWTGGANQPQHFGDGTRLSIL.

The chain recombines TRBV18 with TRBJ2-5; 7 nucleotides agree with TRBD2. Germline lookup yields CDR1 KGHSH and CDR2 LQKENI. V trimming: 5 bases; J trimming: 2 bases; junction bases outside the gene matches: 2. The CDR3 spans 13 residues. CDR3 bases: TGTGCCAGCTCAAAGGGAGGGCAAGAGACCCAGTACTTC. This sequence encodes CASSKGGQETQYF. Using reference TRBV18 and TRBJ2-5 for the parts outside the CDR3, the full variable domain is NAGVMQNPRHLVRRRGQEARLRCSPMKGHSHVYWYRQLPEEGLKFMVYLQKENIIDESGMPKERFSAEFPKEGPSILRIQQVVRGDSAAYFCASSKGGQETQYFGPGTRLLVL.

This chain links TRBV28 with TRBJ1-3; 7 bases align to TRBD1. Germline V gives CDR1 MDHEN, CDR2 SYDVKM. V lost 5 bases to trimming and J lost 3 bases; unmatched junction nucleotides: 4. CDR3 length: 14 amino acids. Here the CDR3 reads CASSPTGVGNTIYF. The CDR3 region has the DNA TGTGCCAGCAGTCCCACAGGGGTTGGAAACACCATATATTTT.

CDR3: CASSEALPGMNTEAFF. DNA for the CDR3: TGTGCCAGCAGTGAAGCGCTCCCAGGGATGAACACTGAAGCTTTCTTT. V gene TRBV2 combines with J gene TRBJ1-1, with a tentative D call TRBD1 (5 bases). The germline V gene has CDR1 SNHLY and CDR2 FYNNEI. Trimming pared 0 bases from V and 0 bases from J, leaving 11 bases between. This CDR3 is built from 16 residues.

Worth noting for this clone: This sample also contains other DNA sequences that code for the same CDR3. The genes are TRBV6-5 and TRBJ1-2; TRBD1 aligns across 9 bases. This CDR3 is 15 amino acids long. V lost 0 bases, J lost 4 bases, and 3 bases stayed unmatched. Germline V gene lookup returns CDR1 MNHEY and CDR2 SVGAGI. CDR3 nucleotide sequence: TGTGCCAGCAGTTACTCGGGACAGGGAAGCTATGGCTACACCTTC. Translated: CASSYSGQGSYGYTF.

The chain carries TRBV9 and TRBJ2-3, with D possibly being TRBD1 (7 bases). CDR3 length equals 16 residues. The V gene lost 3 bases and the J gene lost 3 bases, with 17 bases spanning the gap. In germline, CDR1 is SGDLS, CDR2 YYNGEE. The CDR3 is CASSAPQGGQTDTQYF. CDR3 nucleotides: TGTGCCAGCAGCGCCCCCCAGGGGGGCCAGACAGATACGCAGTATTTT. The full variable domain, in which reference TRBV9 and TRBJ2-3 provide the parts outside the CDR3, is DSGVTQTPKHLITATGQRVTLRCSPRSGDLSVYWYQQSLDQGLQFLIQYYNGEERAKGNILERFSAQQFPDLHSELNLSSLELGDSALYFCASSAPQGGQTDTQYFGPGTRLTVL.